The 2 T cell receptor beta chains below come from one sample, sequenced in a study of Ad26.COV2.S vaccination and SARS-CoV-2 variants. Clones were read by immunoSEQ multiplex PCR, and TCRdb kept only the in-frame ones, dropping some. The data show around 340,000 clones, about 86% seen once. The treatment denotes: roughly 19 received Ad26.COV2.S at low or high dose, single or two shots; about five received placebo; per-sample allocation not given. The samples date from day 63 after the first vaccine or placebo injection. Specimen: peripheral blood, collected in a trial of Ad26.COV2.S vaccine versus placebo. The receptors come from a person between 18 and 60 years old who received the Ad26.COV2.S COVID-19 vaccine or a placebo.

In this sample, this clone turned up once. The chain joins TRBV7-6 to TRBJ2-1; TRBD2 agrees at 7 bases. The CDR3 runs 12 residues. V lost 7 bases, J lost 8 bases, and 5 bases stayed unmatched. Germline lookup yields CDR1 SGHVS and CDR2 FNYEAQ. DNA for the CDR3: TGTGCCAGCACCGGACTAGGGGATGAGCAGTTCTTC. This encodes CASTGLGDEQFF.

The chain uses TRBV9 and TRBJ2-1, with 8 bases that match TRBD1. The CDR3 extends over 15 amino acids. Germline V gene data show CDR1 as SGDLS and CDR2 as YYNGEE. The V and J ends lost 7 bases and 7 bases, in that order; junction bases with no gene match: 13. The CDR3 here is CASATGQGGWNEQFF. The CDR3 DNA reads as TGTGCCAGCGCAACCGGACAGGGCGGGTGGAATGAGCAGTTCTTC.